The 11 T cell receptor beta chains given below trace back to one sample, sequenced in a study of T cell repertoires in cytomegalovirus infection. These receptors' antigens are unknown. TCRdb independently ran MiXCR on the reads; one entry per CDR3 protein. The sample has tens of thousands of distinct CDR3 sequences, 20% to 25% seen once. The sequencing input was PBMCs, sequenced either directly or after in vitro stimulation (not recorded which). These receptor sequences come from a human donor in good health (CMV status not recorded). Some clones in this sample may be carry-over from other donors' samples.

A few counts support this clonotype. The chain joins TRBV11-2 to TRBJ2-1; TRBD2 matches at 9 bases. The CDR3 is 17 amino acids. V lost 4 bases, J lost 8 bases, and 15 bases stayed unmatched. Germline CDR1 and CDR2: SGHAT and FQNNGV. The CDR3 protein is CASSSVAGGSGTDEQFF. In nucleotides, the CDR3 is TGTGCCAGCAGCTCTGTGGCGGGAGGGTCGGGCACGGATGAGCAGTTCTTC.

Only a few counts were recorded for this clonotype. The chain uses TRBV7-2 and TRBJ2-1, with 13 positions matching TRBD2. Per germline, CDR1 SGHTA and CDR2 FQGNSA. J gave up 16 bases and V 4 bases, and 13 bases lay outside the gene matches. The CDR3 extends over 15 amino acids. The CDR3: CASSSRLAGGTGIFF. CDR3 DNA: TGTGCCAGCAGCTCCAGACTAGCGGGAGGAACGGGCATATTCTTC. The full variable domain, rest sourced from reference TRBV7-2 and TRBJ2-1, is GAGVSQSPSNKVTEKGKDVELRCDPISGHTALYWYRQSLGQGLEFLIYFQGNSAPDKSGLPSDRFSAERTGGSVSTLTIQRTQQEDSAVYLCASSSRLAGGTGIFFGPGTRLTVL.

This clonotype was seen many times. V gene TRBV7-9 combines with J gene TRBJ1-2; D remains ambiguous. Germline CDR1 is SEHNR and CDR2 is FQNEAQ (reference sequence). The CDR3 runs to 12 residues. Trimming pared 3 bases from V and 6 bases from J, leaving 8 bases between. The DNA of the CDR3 is TGTGCCAGCAGCTTGATCCGACATGGCTACACCTTC. Translating gives CASSLIRHGYTF.

The chain links TRBV7-9 to TRBJ2-3, with a weak D call TRBD2 (5 bases). Trimming took 5 bases from V and 2 from J, leaving 11 bases between them. The CDR3 is 14 residues long. Germline V gene sequence: CDR1 SEHNR, CDR2 FQNEAQ (reference sequence). CDR3 residues: CASSIPGSTDTQYF. The DNA of the CDR3 is TGTGCCAGCAGCATCCCGGGGTCCACAGATACGCAGTATTTT.

This clonotype was seen repeatedly, ten times or more. This chain links TRBV7-2 with TRBJ2-1; possibly TRBD1 for D (6 bases). The V end lost 1 base, the J end lost 0 bases, and 13 bases lay between the germline ends. CDR1 and CDR2 (germline): SGHTA, FQGNSA. CDR3 length: 17 residues. CDR3 sequence (DNA): TGTGCCAGCAGCTTAGACCACAGGGTAAGCTCCTACAATGAGCAGTTCTTC. Its translation: CASSLDHRVSSYNEQFF.

This rearrangement joins TRBV2 to TRBJ2-7; D is undetermined. There are 10 residues in the CDR3. From germline, CDR1 is SNHLY and CDR2 FYNNEI. V gave up 8 bases and J gave up 2 bases, with 4 bases separating them. CDR3 in amino acids: CASGPYEQYF. CDR3 DNA: TGTGCCAGCGGGCCCTACGAGCAGTACTTC.

This clonotype was seen ten or more times. V gene TRBV12-3 or TRBV12-4 combines with J gene TRBJ1-3; no firm D call. The CDR3 totals 12 residues. V was clipped by 8 bases and J by 0 bases, with 5 bases between them. For the CDR3, the DNA is TGTGCCAGCCGGGTCTCTGGAAACACCATATATTTT. Translated: CASRVSGNTIYF.

This clonotype was counted ten times or more. The CDR3: CASAQSAQETQYF. CDR3 nucleotide sequence: TGTGCCTCAGCCCAGTCGGCTCAAGAGACCCAGTACTTC. The chain links TRBV28 to TRBJ2-5, with D uncertain. Trimming left V 11 bases short and J 2 bases short, with 15 bases between. This CDR3 comprises 13 residues. Germline V gene lookup returns CDR1 MDHEN and CDR2 SYDVKM.

This clonotype was counted only a few times. J is TRBJ1-2 and V is TRBV12-3 or TRBV12-4; D possibly corresponds to TRBD1 (6 bases). There are 13 residues in the CDR3. The V and J ends lost 5 bases and 4 bases respectively, with 11 bases between them. CDR3 loop: CASSPQGSYGYTF. CDR3 in DNA: TGTGCCAGCAGTCCACAGGGATCCTATGGCTACACCTTC.

V is TRBV9 and J is TRBJ2-1; D is perhaps TRBD1 or TRBD2 (5 bases each). The germline V gene has CDR1 SGDLS and CDR2 YYNGEE. Trimming took 0 bases from V and 3 from J, leaving 13 bases between them. This CDR3 spans 16 amino acids. Here the CDR3 reads CASSVGGGTYYNEQFF. CDR3 in DNA: TGTGCCAGCAGCGTAGGTGGGGGTACCTACTACAATGAGCAGTTCTTC. Combining the CDR3 with reference TRBV9 and TRBJ2-1 gives the whole variable domain DSGVTQTPKHLITATGQRVTLRCSPRSGDLSVYWYQQSLDQGLQFLIQYYNGEERAKGNILERFSAQQFPDLHSELNLSSLELGDSALYFCASSVGGGTYYNEQFFGPGTRLTVL.

This clonotype was found a few times. V and J are TRBV18 and TRBJ2-7; 9 bases align to TRBD1. Unmatched junction bases numbered 8, after V lost 3 bases and J lost 5 bases. The length of the CDR3 is 15 residues. From germline, CDR1 is KGHSH and CDR2 LQKENI. The CDR3 spells CASSPLGDRAHEQYF. For the CDR3, the DNA is TGTGCCAGCTCACCTCTTGGGGACAGGGCCCACGAGCAGTACTTC.